This passage covers 3 T cell receptor beta chains from one sample sequenced in a study of fetal regulatory T cell absence and autoimmunity. TCRdb's table, derived via immunoSEQ multiplex PCR, lists solely in-frame clones and lacks some. Of some 46,000 clones listed, about 86% are singletons. The sequenced sample consisted of cord blood. The receptors stem from a newborn boy with IPEX syndrome.

The table lists this clone with a few counts. Here the CDR3 DNA reads TGTGCCAGCAGCTTAAGAGGGACAGGGGTGAACACCGGGGAGCTGTTTTTT. It yields the protein CASSLRGTGVNTGELFF. The V and J genes are TRBV5-4 and TRBJ2-2; the match to TRBD1 covers 10 bases. With V trimmed by 2 bases and J by 1 base, 5 bases remained unmatched. This CDR3 comprises 17 residues. The germline CDR1 and CDR2 sequences are SGHNT and YYREEE (reference sequence).

Concerning this clone itself: At one end the junction does not follow the germline gene, possibly because of a read error. The chain recombines TRBV5-4 with TRBJ2-1; 15 bases align to TRBD2. CDR1 and CDR2 (germline): SGHNT, YYREEE (reference sequence). This CDR3 contains 19 residues. The CDR3 is CASSGKGLAGGSSYNEQFF. In DNA, the CDR3 is TGTGCTAGCAGCGGAAAGGGACTAGCGGGGGGTAGCTCCTACAATGAGCAGTTCTTC. The entire variable domain, with the rest obtained from reference TRBV5-4 and TRBJ2-1, is as follows: ETGVTQSPTHLIKTRGQQVTLRCSSQSGHNTVSWYQQALGQGPQFIFQYYREEENGRGNFPPRFSGLQFPNYSSELNVNALELDDSALYLCASSGKGLAGGSSYNEQFFGPGTRLTVL.

V is TRBV2 and J is TRBJ2-2; 9 bases map to TRBD1. V lost 5 bases and J lost 5; bases outside the gene matches: 3. Germline-derived CDR1 and CDR2 are SNHLY and FYNNEI. CDR3 length equals 14 residues. The CDR3 sequence is CASSPQGATGELFF. The CDR3 DNA sequence: TGTGCCAGCAGTCCACAGGGGGCGACCGGGGAGCTGTTTTTT.